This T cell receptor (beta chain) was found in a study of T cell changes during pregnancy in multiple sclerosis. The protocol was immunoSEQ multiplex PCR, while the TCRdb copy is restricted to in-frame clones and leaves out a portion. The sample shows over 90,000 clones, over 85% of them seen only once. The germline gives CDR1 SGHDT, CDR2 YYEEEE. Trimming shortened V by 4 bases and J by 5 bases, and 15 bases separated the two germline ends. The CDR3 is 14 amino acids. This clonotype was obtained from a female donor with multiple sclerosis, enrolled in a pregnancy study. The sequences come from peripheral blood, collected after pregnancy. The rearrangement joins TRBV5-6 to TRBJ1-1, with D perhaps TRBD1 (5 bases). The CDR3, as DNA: TGTGCCAGCAGCCCGGCTAGGGGTTTAACTGAAGCTTTCTTT. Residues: CASSPARGLTEAFF.